This entry is about one T cell receptor beta chain. Its antigen is not known. This entry belongs to a study of CD8 T cell repertoires and HIV-1 epitope variants. Study in general: Autologous T cell-negative cells served as antigen-presenting cells in equal numbers.

The CDR3 consists of 13 residues. Trimming cost V 4 bases and J 0 bases, with 8 bases left between them. Assay: immunoSEQ multiplex PCR; the TCRdb copy retains only in-frame clones and omits some. The sample has about 5,300 clones, about 60% seen once. Sequenced sample: cultured CD8+ T cells derived from PBMCs. The rearrangement links TRBV5-3 to TRBJ2-7; D unresolved. Being an ORF, TRBV5-3 has a function that is uncertain. This TCR derives from a male donor with HIV. Written as DNA, the CDR3 is TGTGCCAGAAGCGCCGACAACTCCTACGAGCAGTACTTC. Its translation is CARSADNSYEQYF.